This T cell receptor (beta chain) was observed in a study of blood T cell repertoires in COVID-19 (dated by TCRdb to 2019 to 2021). Some background on the complete study: Collaborator samples came from the United States, Italy and Spain and covered acute and convalescent phases of COVID-19. HLA class I and class II types, where available, came from metadata supplied by the sample provider rather than from assay-based typing. The dataset comprised deeply sampled blood TCRbeta repertoires from subjects exposed to, actively infected with, or recovered from COVID-19. The prospective study material was composed of cDNA or gDNA derived from T cells, B-cell-depleted T cells, or PBMCs. The samples were drawn from the first 160 participants of the ongoing ImmuneRACE study and from some 1,300 subjects provided by 6 global collaborators. Nearly every sample came with metadata listing a de-identified subject ID, COVID-19 status, age in years and sex. The repertoires were made available in a free public database intended to serve as a resource for research on the immune response to SARS-CoV-2. Study-wide conclusions, independent of this receptor: The quantity of clinical and demographic metadata differed by source and by participant and was supplied without curation.

Participants in the prospective study were enrolled through a virtual design, were aged roughly 18 to 90 years, and lived in 24 United States geographic areas. Cohort assignment in the prospective study relied on participant-reported clinical history from a screening survey and a study questionnaire. For ImmuneRACE Cohort 3, a participant was defined as recovered based on two consecutive negative NP/OP PCR tests, clearance by a healthcare professional, or resolution of symptoms. In the prospective study, mobile phlebotomists collected whole blood, serum and a nasopharyngeal or oropharyngeal swab from each participant. Additional blood draws and questionnaires over a 2-month period could optionally be provided by prospective study participants. Before DNA extraction, blood samples from the prospective study were shipped at room temperature or frozen. Via the germline V gene, CDR1 is SNHLY and CDR2 FYNNEI. The CDR3 holds 15 amino acids from the cysteine to the phenylalanine. The retained sequence is limited to the CDR3, 45 bases, with the frame set at the first base. After removal of 7 bases from V and 8 bases from J, the junction retains 12 bases not matched to a gene.

TCRbeta CDR3 regions were amplified from genomic DNA using the immunoSEQ Assay, a bias-controlled multiplex PCR. The study's processing was this. The number of nucleated cells in each sample was estimated from the amplification of reference gene primers within the assay. Sequence reads were collapsed and filtered to measure the absolute abundance of every unique TCRbeta CDR3 rearrangement. For each sample, productive Simpson clonality was calculated by taking the square root of Simpson's diversity index across productive rearrangements. As stored in TCRdb, this immuneACCESS dataset retains in-frame rearrangements with V and J assigned. A fraction of the clones does not appear; measured against another copy, unresolved V genes explain less than half of the discrepancy, and the remainder lacks a known reason. V and J calls and clone size are given by that table; D and trimming were obtained from the DNA. For this sample there are around 450,000 clones; 90% appear just once. Together, the top ten hold approximately 0.65% of the sample.

The table lists this clone with a count of one. The antigen it binds to is not known. Base quality data are lacking; no much larger clone is found one base away. The chain is encoded by TRBV2 joined to TRBJ1-3, with TRBD1 identical over 9 junction bases. The sequenced sample was PBMCs or T cells enriched from blood (not recorded which). The TCR sequence derives from a young man who had recovered from COVID-19. In nucleotides, the sequence is TGTGCCAGCATCGGACAGGGGTTATTTTCGGACACCATATATTTT. This gives the protein CASIGQGLFSDTIYF.